The entry that follows covers one TCR beta chain sequence. A read error may be the cause here, since a much bigger clone is one base away. Here the CDR3 omits its conserved ending phenylalanine or tryptophan, so a read error is the likely source. V lost 2 bases to trimming and J lost 10 bases, with 18 bases between them. This CDR3 is 15 amino acids long. Graves' hyperthyroidism was deemed stable absent ophthalmopathy progression within 18 months. The record originates from a study of T cells in Graves' hyperthyroidism and ophthalmopathy. The investigators amplified TCR beta CDR3 regions from RNA transcripts. The HTBI primer set drove a first-round RT-PCR of the TCR CDR3. TCRdb processed the multiplex PCR reads anew with MiXCR; each CDR3 protein has one entry. In the table there are about 690,000 distinct CDR3 sequences, 15% to 20% of which are singletons.

The sequence derives from a man in his fifties or sixties with Graves' hyperthyroidism. The chain uses TRBV12-3 or TRBV12-4 and TRBJ1-5; unclear D gene. The specimen sequenced was blood. The CDR3 bases are TGTGCCAGCAGTTTATTAGCCTTCGACGCTCCCCCCCAGCATCTT. It translates to CASSLLAFDAPPQHL.